This TCR beta chain was found in a study of shared T cell receptors in the human thymus. The repertoire was sequenced with immunoSEQ multiplex PCR; TCRdb's copy has only in-frame clones and lacks some. Among approximately 400,000 clones listed, 85% to 95% were seen once. Trimming stripped 5 bases from V and 6 bases from J, with 20 bases between. The CDR3 totals 15 residues. Germline CDR1 and CDR2: SGHAT and FQNNGV. Sequencing was carried out using thymocytes. The source of this sequence is a human donor. This chain uses TRBV11-2 with TRBJ2-7; D remains ambiguous. The CDR3 region is CASSPPPKRSGEQYF. As DNA, the CDR3 is TGTGCCAGCAGCCCACCTCCTAAGCGTTCGGGCGAGCAGTACTTC.